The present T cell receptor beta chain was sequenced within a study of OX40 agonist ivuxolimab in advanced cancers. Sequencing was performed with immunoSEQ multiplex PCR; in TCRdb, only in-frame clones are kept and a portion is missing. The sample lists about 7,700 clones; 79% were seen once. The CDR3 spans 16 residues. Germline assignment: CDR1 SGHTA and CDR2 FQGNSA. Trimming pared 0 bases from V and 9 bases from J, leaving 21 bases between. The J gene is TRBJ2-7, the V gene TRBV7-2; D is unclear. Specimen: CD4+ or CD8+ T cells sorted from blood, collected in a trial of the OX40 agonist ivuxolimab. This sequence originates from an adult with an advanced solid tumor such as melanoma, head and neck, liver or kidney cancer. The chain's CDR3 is CASSLAPVGPHYTQYF. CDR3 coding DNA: TGTGCCAGCAGCTTAGCCCCCGTTGGCCCCCACTATACGCAGTACTTC.